This TCR beta chain was found in a study of T cell responses to AZD1222 COVID-19 vaccine. Findings and limits, study-wide: The donors showed a predominance of white British ancestry and of females, with possible underestimation of clonal diversity. Reportedly, close to half of spike-specific TCRs are directed against unmutated variant regions. Along spike, vaccine-associated CD4 TCRs were found throughout, with dominance at 160-218 and 743-854.

This table comes from immunoSEQ multiplex PCR, and its TCRdb copy is limited to in-frame clones, with some not included. The data contain 100,000 to 150,000 clones, approximately 85% of them singletons. Between the trimmed V and J ends, which lost 4 bases and 1 base, there was a span of 8 bases. The length of the CDR3 is 13 residues. The germline V gene encodes CDR1 SGDLS and CDR2 YYNGEE. Regarding this clone: Its cognate antigen is unknown.

Here the sequenced sample was peripheral blood, taken on day 0 of AZD1222 vaccination. V usage is TRBV9 and J usage is TRBJ1-1, with D unclear. This clonotype originated in an adult in good health. CDR3 sequence: CASSYQRNTEAFF. CDR3 sequence (DNA): TGTGCCAGCAGCTACCAGAGGAACACTGAAGCTTTCTTT.